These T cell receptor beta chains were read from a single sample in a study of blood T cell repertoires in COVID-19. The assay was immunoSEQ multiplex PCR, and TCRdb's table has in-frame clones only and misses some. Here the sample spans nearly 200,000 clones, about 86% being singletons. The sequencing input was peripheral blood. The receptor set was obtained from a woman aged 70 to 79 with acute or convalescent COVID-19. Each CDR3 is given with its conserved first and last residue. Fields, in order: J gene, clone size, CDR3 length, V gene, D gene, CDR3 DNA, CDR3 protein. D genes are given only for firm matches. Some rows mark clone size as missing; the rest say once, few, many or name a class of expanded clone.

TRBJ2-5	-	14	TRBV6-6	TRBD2	TGTGCCAGCAGTTACGCTAGCGGGGTCAGGACCCAGTACTTC	CASSYASGVRTQYF
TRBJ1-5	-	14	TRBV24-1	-	TGTGCCACCGCAAGCGGGACTGGCAATCAGCCCCAGCATTTT	CATASGTGNQPQHF
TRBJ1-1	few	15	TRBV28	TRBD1	TGTGCCAGCAGTTTATTAGGGACAGGGGGCACTGAAGCTTTCTTT	CASSLLGTGGTEAFF
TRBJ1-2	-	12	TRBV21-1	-	TGTGCCAGCAGCAAATCTGGGGGCGGCTACACCTTC	CASSKSGGGYTF
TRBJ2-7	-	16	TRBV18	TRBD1	TGTGCCAGCTCACAGCAAGGGACAGGGAAAATCCACGAGCAGTACTTC	CASSQQGTGKIHEQYF
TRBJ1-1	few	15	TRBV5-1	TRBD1	TGCGCCAGCAGCCCCAGGACAGGGCAGACTGGTGAAGCTTTCTTT	CASSPRTGQTGEAFF
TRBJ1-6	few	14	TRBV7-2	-	TGTGCCAGCAGCCTAGGGTTAGCGAATTCACCCCTCCACTTT	CASSLGLANSPLHF
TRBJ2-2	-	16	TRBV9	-	TGTGCCAGCAGCCCCTCGAACGTGGGGGGCACCGGGGAGCTGTTTTTT	CASSPSNVGGTGELFF
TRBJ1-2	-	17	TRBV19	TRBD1	TGTGCCAGTAGTACGAGCGGACAGGGACAAGCTAACTATGGCTACACCTTC	CASSTSGQGQANYGYTF
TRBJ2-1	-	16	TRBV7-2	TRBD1	TGTGCCAGCAGCTTAACAGGGGGCTTAGCGGGCAATGAGCAGTTCTTC	CASSLTGGLAGNEQFF
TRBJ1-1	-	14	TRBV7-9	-	TGTGCCAGCAGCTACGGGGGAGGAGGTTTTGAAGCTTTCTTT	CASSYGGGGFEAFF
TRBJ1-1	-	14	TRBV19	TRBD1	TGTGCCAGTAGTTCAATAACAGGGGGCACTGAAGCTTTCTTT	CASSSITGGTEAFF
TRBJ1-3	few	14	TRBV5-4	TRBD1	TGTGCCAGCAGCTATGGACAGGAACGAAACACCATATATTTT	CASSYGQERNTIYF
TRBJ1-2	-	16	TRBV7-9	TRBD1	TGTGCCAGCAGCTTGGGCTCGGGACAGGGTCTCTATGGCTACACCTTC	CASSLGSGQGLYGYTF
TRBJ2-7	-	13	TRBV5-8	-	TGTGCCAGCAGCGTACCGGGGGCCTACGAGCAGTACTTC	CASSVPGAYEQYF
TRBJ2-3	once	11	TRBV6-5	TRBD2	TGTGCCAGCAGTACTAGCGTTCGTGGGTATTTT	CASSTSVRGYF
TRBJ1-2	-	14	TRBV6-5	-	TGTGCCAGCAGTTCCCGAAGAGGGCTCCTTTATGTAACCTTC	CASSSRRGLLYVTF
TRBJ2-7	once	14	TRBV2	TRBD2	TGTGCCAGCAGGCGGACTAGCGGAGGGGTCGAGCAGTACTTC	CASRRTSGGVEQYF
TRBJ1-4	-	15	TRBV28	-	TGTGCCAGCAGGACCACCGGGCAGGGGCGAAATTGGCTGTTTTTT	CASRTTGQGRNWLFF
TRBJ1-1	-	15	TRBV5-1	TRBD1	TGCGCCAGCAGCCAGGGACAGGGGCCGAACACTGAAGCTTTCTTT	CASSQGQGPNTEAFF
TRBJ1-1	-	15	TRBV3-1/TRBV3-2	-	TGTGCCAGCAGCCTTTTCTCCCGGTTGAACACTGAAGCTTTCTTT	CASSLFSRLNTEAFF
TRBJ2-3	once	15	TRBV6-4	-	TGTGCCAGCAGTCTGGGACATGGGGCTACAGATACGCAGTATTTT	CASSLGHGATDTQYF
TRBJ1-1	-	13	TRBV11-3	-	TGTGCCAGCAGCTCTGACGAGGACACTGAAGCTTTCTTT	CASSSDEDTEAFF